Following are 3 T cell receptor beta chains from one sample sequenced in a study of T-cell memory formation after mild COVID-19. TCRdb recomputed calls from the 5' RACE reads with MiXCR, one row per CDR3 protein. The table records 350,000 to 450,000 distinct CDR3 sequences, 24% of them present only once. Sequencing used PBMCs or a T cell subset sorted from them (not recorded which). The origin of the receptors is an adult woman who had mild COVID-19 (a few samples of this study predate the infection). Cell type and time point are not known.

This chain links TRBV6-5 with TRBJ1-6, with D unclear. The CDR3 loop spans 15 amino acids. V dropped 0 bases and J dropped 5 bases, with 8 bases sitting between them. Germline CDR1 MNHEY, CDR2 SVGAGI. As DNA, the CDR3 is TGTGCCAGCAGTTACTCGAGCAGAAATAATTCACCCCTCCACTTT. Translating it yields CASSYSSRNNSPLHF.

This chain uses TRBV7-2 with TRBJ1-2; the match to TRBD1 covers 8 bases. The CDR3 extends over 14 amino acids. The V and J ends lost 5 bases and 6 bases, in that order; junction bases with no gene match: 8. Looked up from germline, CDR1 is SGHTA and CDR2 is FQGNSA. The CDR3 protein is CASSIYRGRDGYTF. The DNA for the CDR3 is TGTGCCAGCAGCATCTACAGGGGGAGGGATGGCTACACCTTC.

This clonotype appeared a few times. The chain recombines TRBV20-1 with TRBJ2-7, with TRBD2 identical over 7 bases. Germline assignment: CDR1 DFQATT and CDR2 SNEGSKA (reference sequence). V shed 0 bases and J 9 bases; nucleotides not matched to a gene: 14. This CDR3 has 15 residues. CDR3 nucleotide sequence: TGCAGTGCTAGAGACCATCAGCGGGGACGGATGGGGCAGTACTTC. Protein: CSARDHQRGRMGQYF.